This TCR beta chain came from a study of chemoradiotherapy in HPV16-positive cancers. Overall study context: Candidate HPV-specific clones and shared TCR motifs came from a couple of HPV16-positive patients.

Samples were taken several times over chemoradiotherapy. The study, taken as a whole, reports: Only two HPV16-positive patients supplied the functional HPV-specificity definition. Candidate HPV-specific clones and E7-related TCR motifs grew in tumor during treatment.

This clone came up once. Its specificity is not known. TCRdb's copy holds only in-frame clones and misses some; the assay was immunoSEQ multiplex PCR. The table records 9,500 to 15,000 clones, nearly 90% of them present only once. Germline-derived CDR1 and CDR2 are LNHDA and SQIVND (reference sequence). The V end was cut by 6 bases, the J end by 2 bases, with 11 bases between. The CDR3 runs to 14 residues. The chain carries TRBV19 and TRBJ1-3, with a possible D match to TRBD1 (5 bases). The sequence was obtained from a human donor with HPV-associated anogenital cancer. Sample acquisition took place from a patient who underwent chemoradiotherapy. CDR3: CASRAGTAGNTIYF. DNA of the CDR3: TGTGCCAGTAGGGCAGGGACCGCTGGAAACACCATATATTTT.